These 27 T cell receptor beta chains came from one sample sequenced in a study of blood T cell repertoires in COVID-19. The data were produced by immunoSEQ multiplex PCR, yet TCRdb's version contains in-frame clones alone and is incomplete. The sample has about 200,000 clones, over 70% seen once; the top ten hold approximately 6.9%. The sample was peripheral blood. These receptors were taken from a man aged 60 to 75 with acute or convalescent COVID-19.

The rearrangement joins TRBV6-5 to TRBJ1-1; D is unclear. The V and J ends lost 7 bases and 0 bases respectively, with 6 bases between them. The CDR3 covers 12 residues. Germline V CDR1 and CDR2: MNHEY, SVGAGI. The CDR3 nucleotides read TGTGCCAGCAACAGTGTGAACACTGAAGCTTTCTTT. It encodes CASNSVNTEAFF.

The chain is built from TRBV6-2 or TRBV6-3 and TRBJ2-1; 9 positions agree with TRBD2. Germline-derived CDR1 and CDR2 are MNHEY and SVGEGT. V was clipped by 0 bases and J by 9 bases; unmatched bases: 6. CDR3 length: 15 residues. The CDR3 DNA reads TGTGCCAGCAGTTACTCACGCGGGAGGGCGGGTGAGCAGTTCTTC. Translated, it gives CASSYSRGRAGEQFF.

This clone came up a few times. The chain carries TRBV19 and TRBJ1-2, with 9 bases that match TRBD1. The V and J ends lost 4 bases and 4 bases, in that order; junction bases with no gene match: 4. The CDR3 sequence is 14 residues long. CDR1 LNHDA and CDR2 SQIVND come from the germline V gene (reference sequence). Here the CDR3 reads CASSNRGQGYGYTF. CDR3 nucleotide sequence: TGTGCCAGTAGTAACCGGGGACAGGGCTATGGCTACACCTTC.

V is TRBV7-2 and J is TRBJ1-1; D uncertain. Trimming pared 1 base from V and 1 base from J, leaving 13 bases between. The CDR3 extends over 16 amino acids. CDR1 and CDR2 from the germline V gene are SGHTA and FQGNSA. In DNA, the CDR3 is TGTGCCAGCAGCTTAGATGAAGGAAGGAGGAACACTGAAGCTTTCTTT. It encodes CASSLDEGRRNTEAFF.

The chain has TRBV10-3 and TRBJ1-5, with TRBD1 identical over 7 bases. Germline V gene sequence: CDR1 ENHRY, CDR2 SYGVKD. CDR3 length: 12 residues. V shed 11 bases and J 5 bases; nucleotides not matched to a gene: 6. CDR3 in amino acids: CASSDRDQPQHF. The DNA of the CDR3 is TGTGCCTCGTCTGACAGGGATCAGCCCCAGCATTTT.

This clone was seen once. This chain uses TRBV5-6 with TRBJ1-4, with 9 bases fitting TRBD1. The CDR3 covers 15 residues. Germline CDR1 and CDR2: SGHDT and YYEEEE. V shed 5 bases, J shed 4 bases, and the junction held 6 bases outside the gene matches. CDR3 bases: TGTGCCAGCAGTTCCGGACAGGGGAATAATGAAAAACTGTTTTTT. Its translation: CASSSGQGNNEKLFF.

This clone showed up just once. CDR3 in DNA: TGTGCTTCAATGGGGGACAGGGCCATGAACACTGAAGCTTTCTTT. This encodes CASMGDRAMNTEAFF. The chain joins TRBV19 to TRBJ1-1, with TRBD1 matching 9 bases. The CDR3 extends over 15 amino acids. Germline CDR1 reads LNHDA; CDR2 reads SQIVND (reference sequence).

The V gene is TRBV6-6, the J gene TRBJ2-1; 8 nucleotides line up with TRBD1. The CDR3 extends over 12 amino acids. In germline, CDR1 is MNHNY, CDR2 SVGAGI (reference sequence). With V trimmed by 8 bases and J by 3 bases, 0 bases remained unmatched. DNA of the CDR3: TGTGCCAGCGGACAGGGCTACAATGAGCAGTTCTTC. Translating gives CASGQGYNEQFF.

The chain uses TRBV9 and TRBJ1-6; no firm D call. The germline CDR1 and CDR2 sequences are SGDLS and YYNGEE. The CDR3 covers 13 residues. V was clipped by 1 base and J by 7 bases, with 6 bases between them. DNA of the CDR3: TGTGCCAGCAGCGTAAGAGAGAATTCACCCCTCCACTTT. Protein sequence: CASSVRENSPLHF. The entire variable domain, with the rest obtained from reference TRBV9 and TRBJ1-6, is as follows: DSGVTQTPKHLITATGQRVTLRCSPRSGDLSVYWYQQSLDQGLQFLIQYYNGEERAKGNILERFSAQQFPDLHSELNLSSLELGDSALYFCASSVRENSPLHFGNGTRLTVT.

J is TRBJ2-5 and V is TRBV30; 7 nucleotides agree with TRBD1. Germline assignment: CDR1 GTSNPN and CDR2 SVGIG (reference sequence). This CDR3 is built from 15 residues. J lost 0 bases, V lost 5 bases, and 9 bases had no gene match. The CDR3 DNA follows: TGTGCCTGGGCCCCCGGGACAGACAACCAAGAGACCCAGTACTTC. Amino acid sequence: CAWAPGTDNQETQYF. Full variable domain (rest looked up from reference TRBV30 and TRBJ2-5): SQTIHQWPATLVQPVGSPLSLECTVEGTSNPNLYWYRQAAGRGLQLLFYSVGIGQISSEVPQNLSASRPQDRQFILSSKKLLLSDSGFYLCAWAPGTDNQETQYFGPGTRLLVL.

The chain recombines TRBV4-2 with TRBJ1-2, with a tentative D call TRBD1 (5 bases). The CDR3 covers 16 residues. The germline CDR1 and CDR2 sequences are LGHNA and YNFKEQ. Trimming left V 0 bases short and J 3 bases short, with 14 bases between. The CDR3 sequence: CASSQEVAGSHYGYTF. Here the CDR3 DNA reads TGTGCCAGCAGCCAAGAAGTGGCAGGGTCCCACTATGGCTACACCTTC.

The chain carries TRBV5-1 and TRBJ2-3; possibly TRBD2 for D (5 bases). CDR3 length: 15 residues. CDR1 and CDR2 from the germline V gene are SGHRS and YFSETQ. V was clipped by 0 bases and J by 5 bases, with 13 bases between them. The CDR3 is CASSLAALREDTQYF. CDR3 coding DNA: TGCGCCAGCAGCTTGGCGGCGTTACGGGAAGATACGCAGTATTTT.

This sequence joins TRBV5-1 and TRBJ2-1; 11 nucleotides match TRBD2. Germline V gene sequence: CDR1 SGHRS, CDR2 YFSETQ. The CDR3 is 15 residues long. J was trimmed by 8 bases and V by 4 bases; bases with no gene match: 8. CDR3 protein: CASSSTSGSRYEQFF. The CDR3 nucleotides are TGCGCCAGCAGCAGTACTAGCGGGAGTCGGTATGAGCAGTTCTTC.

This rearrangement joins TRBV4-3 to TRBJ2-3; 8 nucleotides match TRBD1. Trimming cost V 4 bases and J 1 base; bases outside gene matches: 10. This CDR3 is 17 amino acids long. Germline values: CDR1 LGHNA, CDR2 YSLEER. For the CDR3, the DNA is TGCGCCAGCAGCCCAACATATGGACAGGGCGGCACAGATACGCAGTATTTT. This codes for CASSPTYGQGGTDTQYF.

The genes are TRBV30 and TRBJ2-1; TRBD2 aligns across 7 bases. The germline V gene encodes CDR1 GTSNPN and CDR2 SVGIG (reference sequence). V trimming: 2 bases; J trimming: 5 bases; junction bases outside the gene matches: 6. This CDR3 is 14 amino acids long. CDR3 DNA sequence: TGTGCCTGGAGTAGCTTCGGGACTAACAATGAGCAGTTCTTC. The encoded protein is CAWSSFGTNNEQFF.

The rearrangement uses TRBV7-2 and TRBJ2-1; TRBD2 agrees at 7 bases. V dropped 2 bases and J dropped 10; count of bases not matched to a gene: 11. Looked up from germline, CDR1 is SGHTA and CDR2 is FQGNSA. The CDR3 contains 15 residues. In nucleotides, the CDR3 is TGTGCCAGCAGCTTACGTTGGGACTACCGAGGGGAGCAGTTCTTC. Encoded protein: CASSLRWDYRGEQFF.

CDR3 residues: CASSQDRGYSNQPQHF. The CDR3 nucleotides are TGTGCCAGCAGCCAAGACAGGGGGTATAGCAATCAGCCCCAGCATTTT. The rearrangement uses TRBV11-2 and TRBJ1-5, with 9 bases matching TRBD1. This CDR3 has 16 residues. The V segment lost 5 bases and the J segment 0 bases; nucleotides outside the gene matches: 5. Germline V lookup: CDR1 SGHAT, CDR2 FQNNGV.

The chain uses TRBV18 and TRBJ2-3; 13 bases fit TRBD2. J lost 4 bases, V lost 4 bases, and 5 bases had no gene match. Germline V gene lookup returns CDR1 KGHSH and CDR2 LQKENI. The CDR3 is 16 amino acids. The CDR3 DNA reads as TGTGCCAGCTCACTTAGACTAGCGGGAGGTCCAGATACGCAGTATTTT. Its protein is CASSLRLAGGPDTQYF.

The V call is TRBV29-1, the J call TRBJ2-7; 14 positions match TRBD2. Germline V lookup: CDR1 SQVTM, CDR2 ANQGSEA. This CDR3 contains 14 residues. The J segment lost 2 bases and the V segment lost 6 bases, leaving 3 bases of the junction unmatched. CDR3 region: CSVKGLAGAYEQYF. CDR3 bases: TGCAGCGTGAAGGGACTAGCGGGAGCCTACGAGCAGTACTTC.

The chain recombines TRBV7-3 with TRBJ2-3, with 12 positions matching TRBD2. CDR1 SGHTA and CDR2 FQGTGA come from the germline V gene. V gave up 2 bases and J gave up 0 bases; unmatched junction bases: 9. There are 19 residues in the CDR3. The CDR3 region is CASSLVGSSGRASTDTQYF. The CDR3 DNA reads TGTGCCAGCAGCTTAGTGGGGTCTAGCGGGAGGGCCAGCACAGATACGCAGTATTTT. Filled out from reference TRBV7-3 and TRBJ2-3, the complete variable domain reads GAGVSQTPSNKVTEKGKYVELRCDPISGHTALYWYRQSLGQGPEFLIYFQGTGAADDSGLPNDRFFAVRPEGSVSTLKIQRTERGDSAVYLCASSLVGSSGRASTDTQYFGPGTRLTVL.

The J gene is TRBJ1-4, the V gene TRBV4-1; the D gene is possibly TRBD1 (6 bases). Germline-derived CDR1 and CDR2 are MGHRA and YSYEKL. The CDR3 totals 17 residues. Trimming took 1 base from V and 8 from J, leaving 20 bases between them. CDR3 residues: CASSQGQVGVSREKLFF. The CDR3 DNA reads TGCGCCAGCAGCCAAGGACAGGTTGGGGTCTCACGGGAAAAACTGTTTTTT.

This clone was observed once. J is TRBJ1-5 and V is TRBV28; 7 positions match TRBD1. J was trimmed by 0 bases and V by 7 bases; bases with no gene match: 12. Germline V gene sequence: CDR1 MDHEN, CDR2 SYDVKM. The CDR3 is 17 amino acids. The CDR3 nucleotides read TGTGCCAGCACTATAGTTATGGACAGGTATAGCAATCAGCCCCAGCATTTT. It translates to CASTIVMDRYSNQPQHF.

This chain links TRBV30 with TRBJ1-5; D is possibly TRBD1 (6 bases). V was shortened by 1 base and J by 5 bases, with 9 bases between the two germline ends. This CDR3 has 13 residues. Germline V gene data show CDR1 as GTSNPN and CDR2 as SVGIG (reference sequence). The CDR3 coding sequence is TGTGCCTGGAGTGATCAGGGGTATCAGCCCCAGCATTTT. Amino acid sequence: CAWSDQGYQPQHF.

The J gene is TRBJ2-7, the V gene TRBV18; 9 bases line up with TRBD2. There are 15 residues in the CDR3. The trim removed 0 bases at V and 2 bases at J, leaving 2 bases unmatched. Germline V gene lookup returns CDR1 KGHSH and CDR2 LQKENI. CDR3 in amino acids: CASSPPGGRAYEQYF. The CDR3, as DNA: TGTGCCAGCTCACCACCCGGCGGGAGGGCCTACGAGCAGTACTTC.

Concerning this clone itself: Other nucleotide sequences from this sample produce the same CDR3. This chain links TRBV24-1 with TRBJ1-4; TRBD1 aligns across 10 bases. This CDR3 has 15 amino acids. Germline V gives CDR1 KGHDR, CDR2 SFDVKD. With 4 bases clipped from V and 8 bases from J, the junction kept 6 bases outside the gene matches. This CDR3 is CATSDPGQGGEKLFF. The CDR3 DNA reads as TGTGCCACCAGTGACCCCGGACAGGGGGGCGAAAAACTGTTTTTT.

This clone was recorded a few times. CDR3 sequence: CASSLSGDYGYTF. CDR3 nucleotides: TGTGCCAGCAGTTTAAGCGGGGACTATGGCTACACCTTC. The chain joins TRBV28 to TRBJ1-2; the D is unclear. There are 13 residues in the CDR3. Trimming removed 2 bases at V and 3 bases at J, with 7 bases between. Germline V lookup: CDR1 MDHEN, CDR2 SYDVKM.

This clone has a single count. J is TRBJ2-1 and V is TRBV14; TRBD2 matches at 8 bases. V gave up 0 bases and J gave up 14 bases; unmatched junction bases: 9. The V gene's germline CDR1 is SGHDN and CDR2 FVKESK. This CDR3 is 14 amino acids long. CDR3 sequence: CASSQDQVSGKKFF. In DNA, the CDR3 is TGTGCCAGCAGCCAAGATCAAGTTAGCGGGAAGAAGTTCTTC.